Described below is a single TCR beta chain sequence and its context. The data derive from a study of blood T cell repertoires in COVID-19. V gave up 1 base and J gave up 1 base, with 16 bases separating them. The CDR3 is 17 amino acids. Germline CDR1 reads MGHRA; CDR2 reads YSYEKL. Here immunoSEQ multiplex PCR was the method, and the copy in TCRdb shows in-frame clones only, minus some. Of nearly 55,000 clones detected, more than 60% appear once; the ten largest clones hold 14% to 15%. This sequence joins TRBV4-1 and TRBJ1-1; D might be TRBD1 (6 bases). This clonotype was obtained from a human donor with active or convalescent COVID-19. The donor label of this sample is uncertain. Sequencing input: peripheral blood. In nucleotides, the CDR3 is TGCGCCAGCAGCCAAGCAGTAGGGGGGGGCCAGAACACTGAAGCTTTCTTT. Protein: CASSQAVGGGQNTEAFF.